This T cell receptor (beta chain) appears in the sequencing data of a study of metastatic and nonmetastatic thyroid tumors. Study context: Across blood and tumor or nodule tissue, repertoires from malignant and benign thyroid patients were compared with one another.

Thyroid surgery was performed in patients who had received no treatment beforehand. V gave up 5 bases and J gave up 6 bases, with 13 bases separating them. Germline CDR1 MNHNS, CDR2 SASEGT. This CDR3 is 13 amino acids long. TCRdb re-called clones via MiXCR from the PCR reads. The table has 30,000 to 35,000 clones, 25% to 35% seen once. The chain links TRBV6-1 to TRBJ1-2; possible D gene TRBD1, 6 bases. This TCR came from a female donor with papillary thyroid cancer or a benign thyroid nodule (not recorded which). Some clones in this sample may be carry-over from other donors' samples. Sample: blood. The CDR3 DNA reads TGTGCCAGCAGTCCAGGGGTCGTTGATGGCTACACCTTC. It specifies CASSPGVVDGYTF.